The 8 T cell receptor beta chains in this list originate from one sample, sequenced in a study of blood T cells in healthy people across ages. A J-beta primer mix and a sample-barcoded 5' primer were used in a second PCR of about 7 to 12 cycles. TCRdb re-called the 5' RACE reads with MiXCR, one entry per CDR3 protein. Of about 1,000,000 distinct CDR3 sequences listed, 35% to 50% are singletons. The sequenced sample consisted of blood. All receptors come from a woman aged 60-70 years in good health.

The table lists this clonotype with a few counts. V gene TRBV10-3 combines with J gene TRBJ2-3, with D perhaps TRBD2 (6 bases). Per germline, CDR1 ENHRY and CDR2 SYGVKD. Trimming pared 7 bases from V and 4 bases from J, leaving 24 bases between. This CDR3 region has 17 residues. CDR3 region: CAITKREDAGGADTQYF. The CDR3 DNA follows: TGTGCCATCACCAAGAGGGAGGATGCCGGAGGCGCAGATACGCAGTATTTT.

The chain combines TRBV5-1 with TRBJ2-3, with TRBD2 identical over 12 bases. CDR1 is SGHRS and CDR2 is YFSETQ in the germline V gene. The CDR3 consists of 16 residues. With 0 bases clipped from V and 6 bases from J, the junction kept 5 bases outside the gene matches. The CDR3 DNA sequence: TGCGCCAGCAGCTTGGTGACTAGCGGGGGTTCGGATACGCAGTATTTT. Translated: CASSLVTSGGSDTQYF.

This chain uses TRBV13 with TRBJ2-3; 9 bases agree with TRBD2. Germline loops: CDR1 PRHDT, CDR2 FYEKMQ (reference sequence). V lost 5 bases to trimming and J lost 2 bases; unmatched junction nucleotides: 8. The CDR3 extends over 16 amino acids. CDR3 nucleotides: TGTGCCAGCAGCGGAGAAGCGGGAGGCAACACAGATACGCAGTATTTT. Its protein product is CASSGEAGGNTDTQYF.

This clonotype was seen a few times. The rearrangement joins TRBV20-1 to TRBJ2-4, with D unclear. The J call may be faulty, since TRBJ2-7 better matches the DNA end. This CDR3 has 13 amino acids. From germline, CDR1 is DFQATT and CDR2 SNEGSKA (reference sequence). The DNA of the CDR3 is TGCAGTGCTAGTATTCGGTCGGTCTACGAGCAGTACTTC. Protein sequence: CSASIRSVYEQYF.

The chain links TRBV7-9 to TRBJ2-7, with a weak D call TRBD1 (6 bases). Trimming shortened V by 4 bases and J by 5 bases, and 15 bases separated the two germline ends. This CDR3 has 14 amino acids. CDR1 is SEHNR and CDR2 is FQNEAQ in the germline V gene (reference sequence). Here the CDR3 reads CASSYNREVDEQYF. In DNA form, the CDR3 reads TGTGCCAGCAGCTATAACAGGGAAGTAGACGAGCAGTACTTC.

CDR3 sequence (DNA): TGTGCCAGCAGCCCCCTAGGCGGGGAGCTGTTTTTT. It codes for CASSPLGGELFF. V usage is TRBV6-1 and J usage is TRBJ2-2; D gene uncertain. This CDR3 region has 12 residues. Trimming left V 6 bases short and J 7 bases short, with 9 bases between. Germline values: CDR1 MNHNS, CDR2 SASEGT.

The chain is built from TRBV29-1 and TRBJ2-7; D gene uncertain. Germline values: CDR1 SQVTM, CDR2 ANQGSEA. V was cut by 4 bases and J by 2 bases, with 18 bases left in between. There are 15 residues in the CDR3. The CDR3 region is CSVGIVQVGAYEQYF. CDR3 in DNA: TGCAGCGTTGGCATTGTGCAAGTCGGCGCCTACGAGCAGTACTTC.

The V and J genes are TRBV28 and TRBJ2-7; 10 nucleotides agree with TRBD2. From germline, CDR1 is MDHEN and CDR2 SYDVKM. The V segment lost 7 bases and the J segment 7 bases; nucleotides outside the gene matches: 13. The CDR3 extends over 15 amino acids. CDR3 sequence (DNA): TGTGCCAGCAAGAGTATCAGCGGGAGGGCCTGGGAGCAGTACTTC. It codes for CASKSISGRAWEQYF. Supplemented by reference TRBV28 and TRBJ2-7, the full variable domain reads DVKVTQSSRYLVKRTGEKVFLECVQDMDHENMFWYRQDPGLGLRLIYFSYDVKMKEKGDIPEGYSVSREKKERFSLILESASTNQTSMYLCASKSISGRAWEQYFGPGTRLTVT.